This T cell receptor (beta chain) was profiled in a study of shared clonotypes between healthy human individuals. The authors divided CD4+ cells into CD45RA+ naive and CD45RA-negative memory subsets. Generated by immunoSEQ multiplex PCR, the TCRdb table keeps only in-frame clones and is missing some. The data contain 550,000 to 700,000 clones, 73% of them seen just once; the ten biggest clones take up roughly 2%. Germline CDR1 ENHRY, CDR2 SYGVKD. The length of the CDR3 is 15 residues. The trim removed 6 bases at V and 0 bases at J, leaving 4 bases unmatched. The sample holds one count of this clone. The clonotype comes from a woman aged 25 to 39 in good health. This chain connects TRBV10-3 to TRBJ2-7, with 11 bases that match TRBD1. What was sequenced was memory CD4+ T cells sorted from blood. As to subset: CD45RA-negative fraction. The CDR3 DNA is TGTGCCATCAGCCAGGGACAGGGGGTCTCCTACGAGCAGTACTTC. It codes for CAISQGQGVSYEQYF.